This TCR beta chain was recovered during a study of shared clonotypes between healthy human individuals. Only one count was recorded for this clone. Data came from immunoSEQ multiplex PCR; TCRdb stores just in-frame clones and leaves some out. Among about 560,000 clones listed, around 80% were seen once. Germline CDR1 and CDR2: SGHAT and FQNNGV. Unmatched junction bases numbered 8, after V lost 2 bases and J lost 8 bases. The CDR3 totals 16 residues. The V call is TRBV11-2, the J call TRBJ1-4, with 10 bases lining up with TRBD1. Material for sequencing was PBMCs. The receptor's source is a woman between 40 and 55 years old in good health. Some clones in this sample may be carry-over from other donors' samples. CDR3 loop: CASSLSLTGGREKLFF. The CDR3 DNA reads TGTGCCAGCAGCTTATCCCTGACAGGGGGCAGGGAAAAACTGTTTTTT.